This T cell receptor (beta chain) came from a study of T cell repertoires in cytomegalovirus infection. Each CDR3 protein is one row after TCRdb ran MiXCR on the reads. The sample includes 450,000 to 600,000 distinct CDR3 sequences, about two fifths seen only once; the top ten take about 39%. The sample holds many counts of this clonotype. The antigen is undetermined. Germline lookup yields CDR1 SGHTA and CDR2 FQGNSA. This CDR3 contains 16 residues. The V gene end was trimmed by 5 bases and the J gene end by 4 bases; junction bases not matched to a gene: 8. This specimen consisted of cultured PBMCs, obtained from culture after CMV antigen stimulation. The source of this sequence is a human donor in good health (CMV status not recorded). Some clones in this sample may be carry-over from other donors' samples. The chain combines TRBV7-2 with TRBJ1-5, with 10 bases lining up with TRBD1. The CDR3 loop reads CASSARQGAKNQPQHF. The CDR3 nucleotides are TGTGCCAGCAGCGCCAGACAGGGGGCGAAAAATCAGCCCCAGCATTTT.